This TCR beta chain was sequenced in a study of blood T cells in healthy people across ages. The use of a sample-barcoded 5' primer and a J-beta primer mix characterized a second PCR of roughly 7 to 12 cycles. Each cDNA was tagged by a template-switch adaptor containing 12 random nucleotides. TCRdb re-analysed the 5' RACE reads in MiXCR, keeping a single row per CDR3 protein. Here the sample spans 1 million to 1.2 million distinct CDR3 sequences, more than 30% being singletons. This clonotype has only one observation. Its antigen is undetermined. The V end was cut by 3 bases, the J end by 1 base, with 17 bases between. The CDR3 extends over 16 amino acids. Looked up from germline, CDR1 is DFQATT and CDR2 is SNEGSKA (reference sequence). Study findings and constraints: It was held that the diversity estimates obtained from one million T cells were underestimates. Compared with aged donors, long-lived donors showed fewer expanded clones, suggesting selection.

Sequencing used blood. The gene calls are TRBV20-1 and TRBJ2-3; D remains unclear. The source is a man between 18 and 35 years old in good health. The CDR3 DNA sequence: TGCAGTGCTAGGCCGATACGGACCGAGCGCACAGATACGCAGTATTTT. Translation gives CSARPIRTERTDTQYF.